This TCR beta chain appears in the sequencing data of a study of cytotoxic CD8 clonotypes in ibrutinib-treated CLL. Whole-study context: Response sampling took place at median approximately eleven months of treatment, range 6 to 36. Sequencing produced an average of 255,043 productive templates and more than 90,000 productive rearrangements per sample.

The V gene lost 1 base and the J gene lost 4 bases, with 12 bases spanning the gap. Germline CDR1 SGHTA, CDR2 FQGTGA. This CDR3 region has 15 residues. The protocol was immunoSEQ multiplex PCR, while the TCRdb copy is restricted to in-frame clones and leaves out a portion. Found here are about 68,000 clones, about two thirds of them singletons; the top ten hold approximately 5.2%. In regard to this clone: Its specificity is unknown.

Regarding the study as a whole: Against age-matched healthy donors, baseline clonality ran higher and tracked circulating CD8+ T-cell counts.

The chain links TRBV7-3 to TRBJ2-3; the D gene is possibly TRBD2 (7 bases). Sample: PBMCs, taken after 12 months of ibrutinib treatment. The TCR originated in a human donor with chronic lymphocytic leukemia. CDR3 protein: CASSLRGGEADTQYF. In nucleotides, the CDR3 is TGTGCCAGCAGCTTAAGGGGGGGCGAAGCAGATACGCAGTATTTT.